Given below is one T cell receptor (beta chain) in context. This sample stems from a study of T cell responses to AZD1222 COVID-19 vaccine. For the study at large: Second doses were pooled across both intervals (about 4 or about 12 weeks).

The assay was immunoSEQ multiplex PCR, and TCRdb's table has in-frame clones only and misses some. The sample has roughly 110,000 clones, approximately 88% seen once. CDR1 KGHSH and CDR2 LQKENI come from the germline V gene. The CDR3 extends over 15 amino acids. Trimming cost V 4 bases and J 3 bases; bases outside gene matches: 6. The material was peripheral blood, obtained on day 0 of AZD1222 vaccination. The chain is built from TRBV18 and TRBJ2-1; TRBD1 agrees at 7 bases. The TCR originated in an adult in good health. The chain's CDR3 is CASSQTGLGYNEQFF. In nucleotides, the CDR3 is TGTGCCAGCTCACAGACAGGGCTGGGCTACAATGAGCAGTTCTTC. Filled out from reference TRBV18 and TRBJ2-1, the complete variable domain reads NAGVMQNPRHLVRRRGQEARLRCSPMKGHSHVYWYRQLPEEGLKFMVYLQKENIIDESGMPKERFSAEFPKEGPSILRIQQVVRGDSAAYFCASSQTGLGYNEQFFGPGTRLTVL.